Listed here are 30 T cell receptor beta chains from one sample, sequenced in a study of shared clonotypes between healthy human individuals. This table comes from immunoSEQ multiplex PCR, and its TCRdb copy is limited to in-frame clones, with some not included. The sample shows more than 2,000,000 clones, just over 90% of them seen only once. The sequenced sample consisted of naive CD4+ T cells sorted from blood. The sample's subset: CD45RA+ positively selected. The receptors shown here come from a man aged 18 to 30 in good health.

The rearrangement joins TRBV14 to TRBJ2-1, with 8 bases identical to TRBD2. CDR1 and CDR2 (germline): SGHDN, FVKESK. The CDR3 length is 16 residues. The V gene end was trimmed by 1 base and the J gene end by 7 bases; junction bases not matched to a gene: 9. As DNA, the CDR3 is TGTGCCAGCAGCCAAGGACCTTTTGGCGGGAGGAATGAGCAGTTCTTC. This translates into CASSQGPFGGRNEQFF.

The table lists this clone with a count of one. The chain uses TRBV5-1 and TRBJ1-4, with 9 nucleotides matching TRBD1. Germline CDR1 SGHRS, CDR2 YFSETQ. V lost 0 bases, J lost 8 bases, and 14 bases stayed unmatched. The CDR3 has 18 residues. The CDR3 here is CASSLGPGQGWNREKLFF. The CDR3 DNA is TGCGCCAGCAGCTTGGGGCCGGGACAGGGATGGAATAGGGAAAAACTGTTTTTT.

J is TRBJ1-6 and V is TRBV18; D remains ambiguous. The CDR3 sequence is 14 residues long. Per germline, CDR1 KGHSH and CDR2 LQKENI. Trimming cost V 5 bases and J 8 bases, with 13 bases left between them. DNA of the CDR3: TGTGCCAGCTCAAGACTAGGGATGGATTCACCCCTCCACTTT. It is translated as CASSRLGMDSPLHF.

This chain joins TRBV19 and TRBJ2-1; D may be TRBD2 (6 bases). This CDR3 region has 14 residues. Germline CDR1 LNHDA, CDR2 SQIVND (reference sequence). Trimming took 7 bases from V and 5 from J, leaving 15 bases between them. CDR3 protein: CASTPGVSDNEQFF. CDR3 nucleotides: TGTGCCAGTACCCCGGGAGTATCGGACAATGAGCAGTTCTTC.

This chain connects TRBV27 to TRBJ2-5; maybe TRBD1 (6 bases). Germline CDR1 MNHEY, CDR2 SMNVEV (reference sequence). V lost 4 bases to trimming and J lost 3 bases, with 18 bases between them. The CDR3 consists of 16 residues. The CDR3 DNA sequence: TGTGCCAGCAGTTCAACCCTCCTCGGACAGAAAGAGACCCAGTACTTC. Protein product: CASSSTLLGQKETQYF.

This clone came up a few times. V and J are TRBV30 and TRBJ1-5; weak D call: TRBD1 (6 bases). The ends were cut back, 3 bases at V and 7 bases at J, with 16 bases in the middle. CDR1 and CDR2 (germline): GTSNPN, SVGIG (reference sequence). The CDR3 consists of 14 residues. The DNA of the CDR3 is TGTGCCTGGAGCTGGAACGACAGGTACCAGCCCCAGCATTTT. As protein: CAWSWNDRYQPQHF.

This clone was recorded a few times. The V gene is TRBV5-1, the J gene TRBJ1-6; 10 bases match TRBD1. Germline V gene lookup returns CDR1 SGHRS and CDR2 YFSETQ. J gave up 8 bases and V 4 bases, and 6 bases lay outside the gene matches. The CDR3 contains 15 residues. The CDR3 region is CASSPAGTGDSPLHF. Here the CDR3 DNA reads TGCGCCAGCAGCCCGGCCGGGACAGGGGATTCACCCCTCCACTTT.

About this clone itself: Different DNA sequences within this sample yield the same CDR3. The chain has TRBV18 and TRBJ2-7, with D uncertain. The CDR3 length is 13 residues. Per the germline V gene, CDR1 is KGHSH and CDR2 is LQKENI. Trimming pared 3 bases from V and 3 bases from J, leaving 9 bases between. The CDR3 loop is CASSPPGLYEQYF. The CDR3 DNA sequence: TGTGCCAGCTCACCGCCGGGCCTCTACGAGCAGTACTTC.

The chain carries TRBV19 and TRBJ1-1, with 7 bases that match TRBD1. V was pared by 4 bases and J by 0 bases, with 8 bases of the junction left unmatched. This CDR3 has 16 amino acids. Germline CDR1 and CDR2: LNHDA and SQIVND (reference sequence). DNA for the CDR3: TGTGCCAGTAGTACTGGGAGACAGGGTATGAACACTGAAGCTTTCTTT. Residues: CASSTGRQGMNTEAFF.

The V call is TRBV6-1, the J call TRBJ2-5; 8 nucleotides match TRBD1. This CDR3 has 14 residues. Germline CDR1 MNHNS, CDR2 SASEGT. V shed 4 bases and J 1 base; nucleotides not matched to a gene: 2. In DNA, the CDR3 is TGTGCCAGCAGTGTAGGACAGGGCCAAGAGACCCAGTACTTC. Translation gives CASSVGQGQETQYF.

CDR3 sequence (DNA): TGTGCCAGCCACAGGGTCACTAATGAAAAACTGTTTTTT. Amino acid sequence: CASHRVTNEKLFF. V usage is TRBV2 and J usage is TRBJ1-4, with D perhaps matching TRBD1 (6 bases). V lost 8 bases to trimming and J lost 2 bases, with 9 bases between them. This CDR3 spans 13 amino acids. Germline CDR1 SNHLY, CDR2 FYNNEI.

Turning to this clone: An end of the junction differs from the germline gene, which may be a read error. This chain links TRBV6-1 with TRBJ1-5; D not resolved. Germline assignment: CDR1 MNHNS and CDR2 SASEGT. CDR3 length: 13 residues. The chain's CDR3 is CANSEAGDQPQHF. The CDR3 coding sequence is TGTGCCAACAGTGAGGCAGGCGATCAGCCCCAGCATTTT.

V usage is TRBV1 and J usage is TRBJ1-5. TRBV1 is an annotated pseudogene. This CDR3 is built from 16 residues. CDR3 amino acids: CTSSQDQRTSNQPQHF. CDR3 nucleotide sequence: TGCACCAGCAGCCAAGATCAACGGACTAGCAATCAGCCCCAGCATTTT.

This clone was seen once. The V gene is TRBV5-6, the J gene TRBJ2-2, with a tentative D call TRBD2 (5 bases). Trimming left V 0 bases short and J 6 bases short, with 15 bases between. CDR1 SGHDT and CDR2 YYEEEE come from the germline V gene. The CDR3 spans 16 residues. The CDR3 DNA reads TGTGCCAGCAGCTTGGACACGGGATCCCCCTCCGGGGAGCTGTTTTTT. Residues: CASSLDTGSPSGELFF. Full variable domain (remainder filled in from reference TRBV5-6 and TRBJ2-2): DAGVTQSPTHLIKTRGQQVTLRCSPKSGHDTVSWYQQALGQGPQFIFQYYEEEERQRGNFPDRFSGHQFPNYSSELNVNALLLGDSALYLCASSLDTGSPSGELFFGEGSRLTVL.

V is TRBV4-3 and J is TRBJ1-6, with no clear D. The V end was cut by 0 bases, the J end by 7 bases, with 10 bases between. Germline V lookup: CDR1 LGHNA, CDR2 YSLEER. This CDR3 has 15 residues. In DNA form, the CDR3 reads TGCGCCAGCAGCCAAGATGGCAGGCGGAATTCACCCCTCCACTTT. Amino acid sequence: CASSQDGRRNSPLHF.

This clone occurred once. The DNA of the CDR3 is TGCAGCGTGAAAGTAGCGGGGGCCTCCTACGAGCAGTACTTC. Translation gives CSVKVAGASYEQYF. The chain couples TRBV29-1 to TRBJ2-7, with 9 bases fitting TRBD2. Looked up from germline, CDR1 is SQVTM and CDR2 is ANQGSEA. Losses at the gene ends were 6 bases for V and 0 bases for J; bases not matched to a gene: 6. The CDR3 runs 14 residues.

As concerns this clone: Different DNA sequences within this sample yield the same CDR3. The J gene is TRBJ2-7, the V gene TRBV10-3; the D gene is possibly TRBD2 (5 bases). The CDR3 length is 14 residues. CDR1 is ENHRY and CDR2 is SYGVKD in the germline V gene. The germline V and J ends were trimmed by 0 bases and 0 bases, with 6 bases remaining between them. The CDR3 loop is CAISESGSSYEQYF. As DNA, the CDR3 is TGTGCCATCAGTGAGTCGGGGAGCTCCTACGAGCAGTACTTC.

The V call is TRBV6-6, the J call TRBJ2-7; TRBD2 agrees at 7 bases. Per the germline V gene, CDR1 is MNHNY and CDR2 is SVGAGI (reference sequence). The ends lost 4 bases at V and 7 bases at J; junction bases unmatched: 10. The CDR3 length is 14 residues. The CDR3 DNA follows: TGTGCCAGCAGTTCGGCGGGAGAGTTGAGGGAGCAGTACTTC. Translated: CASSSAGELREQYF.

V usage is TRBV9 and J usage is TRBJ2-3; maybe TRBD1 (5 bases). The V gene lost 4 bases and the J gene lost 4 bases, with 10 bases spanning the gap. This CDR3 contains 13 residues. Germline assignment: CDR1 SGDLS and CDR2 YYNGEE. CDR3 loop: CASSLAGPDTQYF. CDR3 DNA sequence: TGTGCCAGCAGCCTTGCAGGGCCAGATACGCAGTATTTT.

The chain combines TRBV27 with TRBJ1-1; D is unresolved. V was shortened by 5 bases and J by 2 bases, with 9 bases between the two germline ends. The CDR3 covers 13 residues. From germline, CDR1 is MNHEY and CDR2 SMNVEV (reference sequence). CDR3 loop: CASSVLSNTEAFF. CDR3 sequence (DNA): TGTGCCAGCAGTGTCTTATCAAACACTGAAGCTTTCTTT.

This chain links TRBV28 with TRBJ1-2; possible D gene TRBD1, 6 bases. The V end lost 6 bases, the J end lost 4 bases, and 18 bases lay between the germline ends. There are 15 residues in the CDR3. The germline CDR1 and CDR2 sequences are MDHEN and SYDVKM. Here the CDR3 DNA reads TGTGCCAGCAGCTCGAAGGACAGCCGCCGCTATGGCTACACCTTC. Protein sequence: CASSSKDSRRYGYTF.

The chain joins TRBV5-1 to TRBJ2-2; weak D call: TRBD2 (6 bases). The germline V gene encodes CDR1 SGHRS and CDR2 YFSETQ. Between the trimmed V and J ends, which lost 1 base and 0 bases, there was a span of 16 bases. CDR3 length: 18 amino acids. The CDR3 loop is CASSLPLGGGANTGELFF. CDR3 bases: TGCGCCAGCAGCTTGCCCTTGGGAGGCGGCGCGAACACCGGGGAGCTGTTTTTT.

The chain recombines TRBV5-1 with TRBJ1-1; D ambiguous. Between the trimmed V and J ends, which lost 4 bases and 6 bases, there was a span of 16 bases. Germline V CDR1 and CDR2: SGHRS, YFSETQ. The CDR3 extends over 14 amino acids. The CDR3 here is CASSPQKGRPEAFF. As DNA, the CDR3 is TGCGCCAGCAGCCCCCAAAAAGGGCGGCCTGAAGCTTTCTTT.

This rearrangement joins TRBV25-1 to TRBJ2-2; D remains ambiguous. V was clipped by 4 bases and J by 6 bases, with 6 bases between them. This CDR3 has 12 residues. The germline CDR1 and CDR2 sequences are MGHDK and SYGVNS. CDR3 DNA: TGTGCCAGCAGTGGAGAGGCCGGGGAGCTGTTTTTT. Protein: CASSGEAGELFF.

The chain couples TRBV5-1 to TRBJ1-4, with 7 positions matching TRBD1. The J segment lost 8 bases and the V segment lost 0 bases, leaving 4 bases of the junction unmatched. Per the germline V gene, CDR1 is SGHRS and CDR2 is YFSETQ. CDR3 length equals 14 residues. In nucleotides, the CDR3 is TGCGCCAGCAGCTTGGACAGGGGAGGGGAAAAACTGTTTTTT. Translation gives CASSLDRGGEKLFF.

A few counts support this clone. Other DNA sequences in the same sample also yield this CDR3. The V call is TRBV28, the J call TRBJ1-5; D is ambiguous. The V gene lost 2 bases and the J gene lost 2 bases, with 7 bases spanning the gap. This CDR3 has 14 amino acids. From germline, CDR1 is MDHEN and CDR2 SYDVKM. The CDR3 nucleotides are TGTGCCAGCAGTTTAACCGGGGGCAATCAGCCCCAGCATTTT. It translates to CASSLTGGNQPQHF.

As concerns this clone: Other DNA sequences from this sample encode an identical CDR3 as well. The genes are TRBV5-4 and TRBJ2-1, with TRBD1 matching over 9 bases. Germline V CDR1 and CDR2: SGHNT, YYREEE (reference sequence). Germline trimming cut 2 bases from V and 4 bases from J; bases unmatched to any gene: 4. The CDR3 totals 15 residues. The CDR3 DNA is TGTGCCAGCAGCTTTTCGGGACAGGGTTACAATGAGCAGTTCTTC. The encoded protein is CASSFSGQGYNEQFF.

This clone was recorded only once. The CDR3: CASGPPAGLGYEQYF. The CDR3 DNA follows: TGTGCTAGTGGACCCCCGGCAGGTTTAGGGTACGAGCAGTACTTC. The gene calls are TRBV12-5 and TRBJ2-7; D unresolved. Germline loops: CDR1 LGHNT, CDR2 FRNRAP. This CDR3 has 15 amino acids. V lost 6 bases, J lost 4 bases, and 19 bases lay in between. The full variable domain, its missing parts supplied by reference TRBV12-5 and TRBJ2-7, is DARVTQTPRHKVTEMGQEVTMRCQPILGHNTVFWYRQTMMQGLELLAYFRNRAPLDDSGMPKDRFSAEMPDATLATLKIQPSEPRDSAVYFCASGPPAGLGYEQYFGPGTRLTVT.

The genes are TRBV29-1 and TRBJ2-3, with D maybe TRBD1 (6 bases). Trimming took 3 bases from V and 2 from J, leaving 9 bases between them. The germline CDR1 and CDR2 sequences are SQVTM and ANQGSEA. The CDR3 spans 13 residues. The CDR3 nucleotides read TGCAGCGTTGACCAGGGGCACACAGATACGCAGTATTTT. This encodes CSVDQGHTDTQYF.

CDR3 loop: CASSLEVGTGNTIYF. CDR3 DNA sequence: TGCGCCAGCAGCTTGGAAGTAGGGACGGGAAACACCATATATTTT. V gene TRBV5-1 combines with J gene TRBJ1-3; D is possibly TRBD1 (5 bases). Germline V lookup: CDR1 SGHRS, CDR2 YFSETQ. The CDR3 length is 15 residues. Deletions cut 0 bases from V and 4 bases from J, with 11 bases between. Full variable domain (outside the CDR3, taken from reference TRBV5-1 and TRBJ1-3): KAGVTQTPRYLIKTRGQQVTLSCSPISGHRSVSWYQQTPGQGLQFLFEYFSETQRNKGNFPGRFSGRQFSNSRSEMNVSTLELGDSALYLCASSLEVGTGNTIYFGEGSWLTVV.